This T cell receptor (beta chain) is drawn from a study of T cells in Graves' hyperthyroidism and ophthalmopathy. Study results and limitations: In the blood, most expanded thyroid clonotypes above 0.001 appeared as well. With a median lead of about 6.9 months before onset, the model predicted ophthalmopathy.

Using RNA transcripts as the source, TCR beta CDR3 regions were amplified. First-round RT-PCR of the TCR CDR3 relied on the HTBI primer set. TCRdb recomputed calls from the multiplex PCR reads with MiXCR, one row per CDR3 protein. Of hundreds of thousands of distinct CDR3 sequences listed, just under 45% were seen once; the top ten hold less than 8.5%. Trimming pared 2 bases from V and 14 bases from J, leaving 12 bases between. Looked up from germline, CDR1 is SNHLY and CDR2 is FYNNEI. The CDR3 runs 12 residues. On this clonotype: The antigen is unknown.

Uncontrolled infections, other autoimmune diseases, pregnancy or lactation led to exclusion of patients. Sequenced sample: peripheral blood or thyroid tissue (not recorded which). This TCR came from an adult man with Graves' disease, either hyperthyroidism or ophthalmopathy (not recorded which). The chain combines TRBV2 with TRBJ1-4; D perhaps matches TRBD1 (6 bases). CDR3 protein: CASSEIGDTLFF. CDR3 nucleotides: TGTGCCAGCAGTGAAATAGGGGACACGCTGTTTTTT.